This is a list of T cell receptor beta chains from one sample in a study of blood T cells in healthy people across ages. MiXCR was run by TCRdb on the 5' RACE reads, yielding one entry per CDR3 protein. The sample shows 700,000 to 850,000 distinct CDR3 sequences, around half of them seen only once. What was sequenced was blood. These receptor sequences come from a man older than 75 in good health. The CDR3 runs from the conserved cysteine through the conserved F or W. D genes are given only for firm matches. Clone size is given for some rows only: seen once, a few or many times, or a class if the clone is expanded.

j_gene,abundance,d_gene,v_gene,CDR3nt,CDR3aa
TRBJ2-7,NA,NA,TRBV24-1,TGTGCCACCAGTGATTCCCAAAGGGGACTTGCTCGCAATGAGCAGTACTTC,CATSDSQRGLARNEQYF
TRBJ2-7,NA,NA,TRBV19,TGTGCCAGTAGTATAGGAGCCCCCCAGGCGTCGGTAATGGAATACGAGCAGTACTTC,CASSIGAPQASVMEYEQYF
TRBJ2-7,NA,TRBD1,TRBV28,TGTGCCAGCGCTACTCGACAGGGGGCCCACGAGCAGTACTTC,CASATRQGAHEQYF
TRBJ2-1,once,TRBD2,TRBV7-3,TGTGCCAGCAGCTTATTGGGTCTAGCGGGCCCCAATGAGAATGAGCAGTTCTTC,CASSLLGLAGPNENEQFF
TRBJ2-7,NA,TRBD1,TRBV20-1,TGCGGTGCTAGGGGGACAGGGGGGGTTACCTACGAGCAGTACTTC,CGARGTGGVTYEQYF
TRBJ2-3,NA,NA,TRBV21-1,TGTGCCAGCAGCACCCACAGGGAACGCGGGCGGCACAGATACGCGTATTTT,CASSTHRERGRHRYAYF
TRBJ2-6,NA,NA,TRBV28,TGTGCCAGCAGATCCGCCCTCTTCGGGGCCAACGTCCTGACTTTC,CASRSALFGANVLTF
TRBJ2-7,NA,NA,TRBV6-5,TGTGCCAGCAGTTACCCGGAGCGGAGGCCCTACGAGCAGTACTTC,CASSYPERRPYEQYF
TRBJ1-2,NA,NA,TRBV29-1,TGCAGCGTTGAAACGGGGGGCTATGGCTACACCTTC,CSVETGGYGYTF
TRBJ2-7,once,TRBD1,TRBV20-1,TGCAGTGCCCCGGACAGGGGACGGTACGAGCAGTACTTC,CSAPDRGRYEQYF
TRBJ2-7,few,NA,TRBV10-2,TGCGCCAGCAGTGACCCAGGGAGAGGCAGCGGCTACGAGCAGTACTTC,CASSDPGRGSGYEQYF
TRBJ2-7,NA,NA,TRBV20-1,TGCAGTGCTAAACGGCCGCCCGGCAACTACGAGCAGTACTTC,CSAKRPPGNYEQYF
TRBJ2-5,few,TRBD2,TRBV11-2,TGTGCCAGCAGCACCAAACTAGCGGGAGGAGAGACCCAGTACTTC,CASSTKLAGGETQYF
TRBJ2-1,NA,NA,TRBV12-3/TRBV12-4,TGTGCCAGCAGCCTGGACCGACCGCAGTTCTTC,CASSLDRPQFF
TRBJ2-2,NA,TRBD2,TRBV5-1,TGCGCCAGCAGCTTGGTAGGACTAGCGGGAGGAGGCGGCACCGGGGAGCTGTTTTTT,CASSLVGLAGGGGTGELFF
TRBJ1-3,NA,TRBD1,TRBV18,TGTGCCAGCTCACCGCTGACAGGGAGTGGAAACACCATATATTTT,CASSPLTGSGNTIYF
TRBJ2-6,NA,NA,TRBV7-2,TGTGCCAGCAGCTTAGCTGGCCGCTCTGGGGCCAACGTCCGGACTTTC,CASSLAGRSGANVRTF
TRBJ1-2,NA,NA,TRBV6-1,TGTGTCGCGGGGGGCAGGGCCGCTCCCTATGGCTACACCTTC,CVAGGRAAPYGYTF
TRBJ2-7,NA,NA,TRBV12-3/TRBV12-4,TGTGCCAGCAGTTTAATGGGCAACTACGAGCAGTACTTC,CASSLMGNYEQYF
TRBJ1-4,NA,TRBD1,TRBV7-7,TGTGCTAGCAGCTTAGTGACAGGGACCGCTGAGGAAAAACTGTTTTTT,CASSLVTGTAEEKLFF
TRBJ2-6,NA,NA,TRBV5-1,TGCGCCAGCAGCTTGGCAGATCCTGGGGCCAACGTCCTGACTTTC,CASSLADPGANVLTF
TRBJ2-5,NA,NA,TRBV27,TGTGCCAGCAGTTTGCCCGGGAGACAAGAGACCCAGTACTTC,CASSLPGRQETQYF
TRBJ2-5,few,NA,TRBV11-2,TGTGCCAGCAGCTTAGATTTGGCAGCTCAGTACTTC,CASSLDLAAQYF
TRBJ1-5,NA,TRBD1,TRBV2,TGTGCCAGCAGTGAATACGAGGGGGCGGGTCAGCCCCAGCATTTT,CASSEYEGAGQPQHF
TRBJ2-1,few,TRBD1,TRBV5-1,TGCGCCAGCAGCCAATCGTGGACAGGGGGCAATGAGCAGTTCTTC,CASSQSWTGGNEQFF
TRBJ2-5,NA,NA,TRBV7-9,TGTGCCAGCAGCCGACGAGCAGGGGTTGGGGAGACCCAGTACTTC,CASSRRAGVGETQYF
TRBJ2-7,NA,NA,TRBV5-1,TGCGCCAGCAGCTTGGACAGGGTAGGCGAGCAGTACTTC,CASSLDRVGEQYF
TRBJ2-7,few,TRBD1,TRBV20-1,TGCAGTGCTAGAGGTCCCGGGACAGGGTCCTACGAGCAGTACTTC,CSARGPGTGSYEQYF
TRBJ2-2,NA,TRBD2,TRBV18,TGTGCCAGCTCATCCTTACCGACTAGCGGGAGAAACACCGGGGAGCTGTTTTTT,CASSSLPTSGRNTGELFF
TRBJ2-5,NA,NA,TRBV7-9,TGTGCCAGCAGCTTAGCCCCGGAGCCGAGGACCCAGTACTTC,CASSLAPEPRTQYF
TRBJ2-5,NA,TRBD2,TRBV2,TGTGCCAGCAGAGGGGGACTAGCGTTAGAGACCCAGTACTTC,CASRGGLALETQYF
TRBJ1-2,NA,NA,TRBV28,TGTGCCAGCAGGGCTTTGACAGGAGGCTACACCTTC,CASRALTGGYTF
TRBJ2-1,NA,TRBD2,TRBV11-3,TGTGCCAGCAGCTTAGGGGAGGGGTCGACCCTTTCGTCCTACAATGAGCAGTTCTTC,CASSLGEGSTLSSYNEQFF
TRBJ2-7,NA,NA,TRBV27,TGTGCCAGCAGTCCCGGGACCAGGAACTACGAGCAGTACTTC,CASSPGTRNYEQYF
TRBJ1-2,NA,NA,TRBV21-1,TGTGCCAGCAGCAAAGGACAGGGGCCTTCGGGGTATGGCTACACCTTC,CASSKGQGPSGYGYTF
TRBJ2-7,few,TRBD2,TRBV20-1,TGCAGTGCCCCGGGGGAACTAGCGGGAGTAACCTACGAGCAGTACTTC,CSAPGELAGVTYEQYF
TRBJ1-2,few,TRBD1,TRBV5-1,TGCGCCAGCAGCCACCCCGGGACAGGGGGTGATGGCTACACCTTC,CASSHPGTGGDGYTF
TRBJ1-2,few,NA,TRBV15,TGTGCCACCAGCGGCCACGGACCTTGGGGCTATGGCTACACCTTC,CATSGHGPWGYGYTF
TRBJ2-4,many,NA,TRBV6-6,TGTGCCAGCAGTTACTCAGAGGGGGGGAACATTCAGTACTTC,CASSYSEGGNIQYF